In this sample, the clone carrying this T cell receptor (beta chain) turned up a few times. Its antigen is currently unknown. One entry per CDR3 protein results from TCRdb running MiXCR on the RT-PCR reads. Of under 550,000 distinct CDR3 sequences in the sample, 7.5% to 8.5% were seen once. This sample was included in a study of response to subunit inactivated influenza vaccine. Findings of the study overall: That few new T cells are recruited by each seasonal influenza vaccination was the authors' suggestion.

Trimming shortened V by 0 bases and J by 5 bases, and 10 bases separated the two germline ends. The germline gives CDR1 SQVTM, CDR2 ANQGSEA. The CDR3 length is 13 residues. The input for sequencing was PBMCs from blood, taken around 25 months after vaccination. The TCR sequence derives from a man between 50 and 75 years old who received an inactivated influenza vaccine. The V and J genes are TRBV29-1 and TRBJ1-2, with D perhaps TRBD1 (5 bases). The CDR3 nucleotides are TGCAGCGTTGAAGAGAGGGGAATATATGGCTACACCTTC. This codes for CSVEERGIYGYTF.